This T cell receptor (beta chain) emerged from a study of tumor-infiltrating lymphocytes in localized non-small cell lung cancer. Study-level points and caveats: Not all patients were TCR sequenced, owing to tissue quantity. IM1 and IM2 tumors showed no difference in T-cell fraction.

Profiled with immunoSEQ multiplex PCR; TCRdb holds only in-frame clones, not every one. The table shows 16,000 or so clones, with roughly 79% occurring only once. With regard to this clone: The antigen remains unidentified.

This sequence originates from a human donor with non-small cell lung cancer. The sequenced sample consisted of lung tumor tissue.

CDR3 in DNA: TGTGCCAGTAGTCTCGAGCGGACCACAGATACGCAGTATTTT. It codes for CASSLERTTDTQYF. This chain links TRBV19 with TRBJ2-3; a weak D match, TRBD2 (5 bases). The germline gives CDR1 LNHDA, CDR2 SQIVND (reference sequence). The germline V and J ends were trimmed by 5 bases and 2 bases, with 11 bases remaining between them. The CDR3 runs 14 residues.